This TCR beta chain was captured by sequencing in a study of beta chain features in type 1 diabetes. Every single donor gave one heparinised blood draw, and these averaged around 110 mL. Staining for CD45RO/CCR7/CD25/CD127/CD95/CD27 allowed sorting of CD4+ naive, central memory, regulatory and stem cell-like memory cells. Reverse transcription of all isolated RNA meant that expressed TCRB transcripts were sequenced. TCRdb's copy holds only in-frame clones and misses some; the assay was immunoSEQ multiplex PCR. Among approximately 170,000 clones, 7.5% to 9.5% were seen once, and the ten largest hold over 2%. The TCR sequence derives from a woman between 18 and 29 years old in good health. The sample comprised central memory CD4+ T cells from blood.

CDR3 residues: CASSHSKGGSDTQYF. For the CDR3, the DNA is TGCGCCAGCAGCCATTCGAAGGGAGGATCAGATACGCAGTATTTT. The V gene is TRBV4-1, the J gene TRBJ2-3; tentatively, D is TRBD2 (6 bases). Looked up from germline, CDR1 is MGHRA and CDR2 is YSYEKL. CDR3 length equals 15 residues. V was clipped by 3 bases and J by 4 bases, with 14 bases between them.